A selection of T cell receptor beta chains follows, all from one sample in a study of T cell responses to AZD1222 COVID-19 vaccine. TCRdb's copy holds only in-frame clones and misses some; the assay was immunoSEQ multiplex PCR. The repertoire holds about 100,000 clones, with more than 90% as singletons. The specimen was peripheral blood, collected on day 0 of AZD1222 vaccination. The receptors originated from an adult in good health. CDR3s include the opening cysteine and the closing phenylalanine or tryptophan. D genes are given only for firm matches. Some rows mark clone size as missing; the rest say once, few, many or name a class of expanded clone.

TRBJ1-2,-,TRBV19,TRBD1,TGTGCCAGTACCCACCGGAGGGACAGATATGGCTACACCTTC,CASTHRRDRYGYTF
TRBJ2-2,-,TRBV4-1,-,TGCGCCAGCAGCCAAGAGTTGGGGTGGGAGCTGTTTTTT,CASSQELGWELFF
TRBJ1-2,-,TRBV4-3,-,TGCGCCAGCAGCCAAGATACTACAGATTTCTATGGCTACACCTTC,CASSQDTTDFYGYTF
TRBJ1-3,-,TRBV4-2,-,TGTGCCAGCAGCCAAGATAGTCCTTTTTCGGCGTCTGGAAACACCATATATTTT,CASSQDSPFSASGNTIYF
TRBJ1-3,-,TRBV9,-,TGTGCCAGCAGCGTAGGGGAACTTGATGGAAACACCATATATTTT,CASSVGELDGNTIYF
TRBJ1-5,-,TRBV18,TRBD1,TGTGCCAGCTCAGGACAGGAGAATCAGCCCCAGCATTTT,CASSGQENQPQHF
TRBJ2-2,-,TRBV19,-,TGTGCCAGTAGCAGGGCTTGGGAGAACACCGGGGAGCTGTTTTTT,CASSRAWENTGELFF
TRBJ2-6,few,TRBV7-3,-,TGTGCCAGCAGCGCCTTCCCTCAGGGGACGGGGGCCAACGTCCTGACTTTC,CASSAFPQGTGANVLTF
TRBJ1-3,-,TRBV19,TRBD1,TGTGCCAGTACTACACCGGGGACAGGCTTCTCTGGAAACACCATATATTTT,CASTTPGTGFSGNTIYF
TRBJ1-3,-,TRBV28,-,TGTGCCAGCAGGATGAAGTTCTCTGGAAACACCATATATTTT,CASRMKFSGNTIYF
TRBJ2-3,-,TRBV7-3,TRBD2,TGTGCCAGCAGCTTAGGACTAGAGCCAGATACGCAGTATTTT,CASSLGLEPDTQYF
TRBJ1-5,-,TRBV30,-,TGTGCCTGGCCGGACCGTCGGAATCAGCCCCAGCATTTT,CAWPDRRNQPQHF
TRBJ1-4,-,TRBV19,-,TGTGCCAGTAGCGAGGGGTGGAGTGAAAAACTGTTTTTT,CASSEGWSEKLFF
TRBJ1-2,-,TRBV5-6,-,TGTGCCAGCAGCTTGGTTGGGGATGGCTACACCTTC,CASSLVGDGYTF
TRBJ1-1,-,TRBV5-6,-,TGTGCCAGCAGCTTGTTTGGGGGGCTTACTGAAGCTTTCTTT,CASSLFGGLTEAFF
TRBJ1-4,-,TRBV9,-,TGTGCCAGCAGCGTCGGGGAGGCTGCCATGAGGGGAAAACTGTTTTTT,CASSVGEAAMRGKLFF
TRBJ1-4,-,TRBV6-5,-,TGTGCCAGCCGGGGTGGTTTTAATGAAAAACTGTTTTTT,CASRGGFNEKLFF
TRBJ1-1,-,TRBV7-3,-,TGTGCCAGCAGCTTAACGGACAGGAACACTGAAGCTTTCTTT,CASSLTDRNTEAFF
TRBJ1-5,-,TRBV11-1,-,TGTGCCAGCAGCTTAGGTTTTAATCAGCCCCAGCATTTT,CASSLGFNQPQHF
TRBJ1-2,once,TRBV18,-,TGTGCCAGCTCACCAGGGGGTCAAGGTTATGGCTACACCTTC,CASSPGGQGYGYTF
TRBJ1-2,-,TRBV10-3,TRBD1,TGTGCCATCAGTGTTGGAGGGACAGGAATCAACTATGGCTACACCTTC,CAISVGGTGINYGYTF
TRBJ1-2,once,TRBV3-1/TRBV3-2,TRBD1,TGTGCCAGCAGCCTTTTCCCCGGGACAGGGGGCGATGGCTACACCTTC,CASSLFPGTGGDGYTF
TRBJ2-1,-,TRBV29-1,TRBD2,TGCAGCGTTGAGTTGCTAGCGGGAGAGCTTGTTATATATGAGCAGTTCTTC,CSVELLAGELVIYEQFF
TRBJ2-7,-,TRBV28,-,TGTGCCAGCAGTTTGCCCGCAGGGAGTGAGCAGTACTTC,CASSLPAGSEQYF
TRBJ1-5,-,TRBV19,TRBD1,TGTGCCAGTAGTATAGATCCCGGGACAGGGAACGGACAGCCCCAGCATTTT,CASSIDPGTGNGQPQHF
TRBJ2-2,-,TRBV28,-,TGTGCCAGCAGTCGATACACCGGGGAGCTGTTTTTT,CASSRYTGELFF
TRBJ1-1,-,TRBV28,TRBD1,TGTGCCAGCAGTCCCAACACAGGGGGCGCCCCTGAAGCTTTCTTT,CASSPNTGGAPEAFF
TRBJ2-7,-,TRBV11-1,TRBD1,TGTGCCAGCAGCCCATACAGGGGCCTCAGGACCTACGAGCAGTACTTC,CASSPYRGLRTYEQYF
TRBJ1-1,-,TRBV28,-,TGTGCCAGCAGTTTATACACTGAAGCTTTCTTT,CASSLYTEAFF
TRBJ1-6,-,TRBV7-9,-,TGTGCCAGCAGCTTAGATGGGGTCAACTCCTATAATTCACCCCTCCACTTT,CASSLDGVNSYNSPLHF
TRBJ1-2,-,TRBV5-4,TRBD1,TGTGCCAGCAGCCATGGGACAGGGGATGGCTACACCTTC,CASSHGTGDGYTF
TRBJ1-4,once,TRBV29-1,TRBD1,TGCAGCGCCGCCGGGACAGGAGGCGAAAAACTGTTTTTT,CSAAGTGGEKLFF
TRBJ2-1,-,TRBV30,-,TGTGCCTGGAGTATTGGGGTGGACTCCTACAATGAGCAGTTCTTC,CAWSIGVDSYNEQFF
TRBJ2-3,-,TRBV30,-,TGTGCCTGGAGTGTGGGGGCGGCGGACCCAATCGGAGGTACGCAGTATTTT,CAWSVGAADPIGGTQYF
TRBJ1-5,-,TRBV6-6,-,TGTGCCAGCAGTTACGGTAGCAATCAGCCCCAGCATTTT,CASSYGSNQPQHF
TRBJ1-4,-,TRBV29-1,-,TGCAGCGTCCTCCCGACAGAAACTAATGAAAAACTGTTTTTT,CSVLPTETNEKLFF
TRBJ1-5,-,TRBV19,-,TGTGCCAGTAAGCAGGGAGGCAATCAGCCCCAGCATTTT,CASKQGGNQPQHF
TRBJ2-2,-,TRBV7-3,-,TGTGCCAGCAGCTTAAGCGTAACGGGTACCGGGGAGCTGTTTTTT,CASSLSVTGTGELFF
TRBJ1-2,-,TRBV27,TRBD1,TGTGCCAGTAAGGACAGGGCGCGCGGCTACACCTTC,CASKDRARGYTF
TRBJ1-1,-,TRBV30,TRBD1,TGTGCCTGGAGTCGTGACAGGGGTCCGGCTTTCTTT,CAWSRDRGPAFF
TRBJ1-1,-,TRBV3-1/TRBV3-2,TRBD1,TGTGCCAGCAGCCAAGTTGGGACAGACCTTGAGAAAGCTTTCTTT,CASSQVGTDLEKAFF
TRBJ1-6,-,TRBV27,-,TGTGCCAGCAGTTTTATATATTCGGGAGAAGGAAATTCACCCCTCCACTTT,CASSFIYSGEGNSPLHF